This is a list of T cell receptor beta chains from one sample in a study of identical twins. TCRdb reprocessed the 5' RACE reads with MiXCR, giving one entry per CDR3 protein. The sample lists roughly 690,000 distinct CDR3 sequences, around 6.1% occurring once. Sequencing was carried out using naive T cells sorted from blood. These receptors were obtained from a young man in good health. CDR3s include the opening cysteine and the closing phenylalanine or tryptophan. D genes are given only for firm matches. Only part of the rows carry a size: once, few, many, or a class if the clone is expanded.

v_gene	abundance	d_gene	j_gene	CDR3aa	CDR3nt
TRBV6-2/TRBV6-3	.	.	TRBJ2-3	CASSYSSLDTQYF	TGTGCCAGCAGTTACTCCTCTTTGGATACGCAGTATTTT
TRBV7-6	many	TRBD1	TRBJ1-4	CASSIRRDRGEKLFF	TGTGCCAGCAGCATTAGGCGGGACAGGGGTGAAAAACTGTTTTTT
TRBV12-3/TRBV12-4	.	TRBD2	TRBJ2-1	CASTPGLAFDEQFF	TGTGCCAGCACCCCGGGACTAGCCTTCGATGAGCAGTTCTTC
TRBV18	.	TRBD1	TRBJ1-3	CASSPNRGPGNTIYF	TGTGCCAGCTCACCGAACAGGGGGCCCGGAAACACCATATATTTT
TRBV29-1	many	.	TRBJ1-1	CSVAVSLNTEAFF	TGCAGCGTTGCAGTCAGTTTGAACACTGAAGCTTTCTTT
TRBV6-5	few	.	TRBJ1-2	CASSYFRTDGYTF	TGTGCCAGCAGTTACTTCAGGACAGATGGCTACACCTTC
TRBV4-2	many	.	TRBJ2-7	CASSQFGGYEQYF	TGTGCCAGCAGCCAGTTTGGGGGGTACGAGCAGTACTTC
TRBV30	many	TRBD2	TRBJ2-5	CAWSGTSGETQYF	TGTGCCTGGAGTGGGACTAGCGGAGAGACCCAGTACTTC
TRBV6-2/TRBV6-3	many	TRBD2	TRBJ2-2	CASTHGTSGSISSGELFF	TGTGCCAGCACCCACGGGACTAGCGGGAGTATCAGCAGCGGGGAGCTGTTTTTT
TRBV6-6	many	TRBD1	TRBJ1-2	CASSPTGDYTF	TGTGCCAGCAGCCCGACAGGGGACTACACCTTC
TRBV9	many	TRBD1	TRBJ2-1	CASSVGDRGNEQFF	TGTGCCAGCAGCGTTGGGGACAGGGGCAATGAGCAGTTCTTC
TRBV10-1	few	TRBD1	TRBJ2-1	CASSRGTGGLYNEQFF	TGCGCCAGCAGCCGGGGGACAGGGGGCCTCTACAATGAGCAGTTCTTC
TRBV12-3/TRBV12-4	many	.	TRBJ1-1	CASRLAPMNTEAFF	TGTGCCAGCAGACTAGCTCCCATGAACACTGAAGCTTTCTTT
TRBV6-5	.	TRBD1	TRBJ1-1	CASSLDTGDGTEAFF	TGTGCCAGCAGTTTAGACACAGGGGATGGCACTGAAGCTTTCTTT
TRBV20-1	many	TRBD2	TRBJ2-7	CSASSSGLAENSYEQYF	TGCAGTGCTAGTTCCTCGGGACTAGCGGAAAACTCCTACGAGCAGTACTTC
TRBV5-1	many	.	TRBJ2-6	CASSWLASSGANVLTF	TGCGCCAGCAGCTGGCTAGCGAGCTCTGGGGCCAACGTCCTGACTTTC
TRBV11-1	many	.	TRBJ2-1	CASSLRTQSSYNEQFF	TGTGCCAGCAGCCTTCGGACTCAGAGCTCCTACAATGAGCAGTTCTTC
TRBV6-2/TRBV6-3	many	.	TRBJ1-5	CASNKGSGGWDQPQHF	TGTGCCAGCAACAAAGGCTCGGGGGGTTGGGATCAGCCCCAGCATTTT
TRBV27	.	TRBD1	TRBJ2-7	CASSPGQGIRGEQYF	TGTGCCAGCAGTCCCGGACAGGGGATACGGGGCGAGCAGTACTTC
TRBV20-1	many	.	TRBJ2-6	CSAKIGGSGANVLTF	TGCAGTGCTAAAATAGGGGGCTCTGGGGCCAACGTCCTGACTTTC
TRBV12-3/TRBV12-4	.	TRBD2	TRBJ2-5	CASSSLAAKETQYF	TGTGCCAGCAGTTCCCTAGCGGCAAAAGAGACCCAGTACTTC
TRBV29-1	.	.	TRBJ1-2	CSVAGNDGYTF	TGCAGCGTTGCAGGGAACGATGGCTACACCTTC
TRBV27	many	.	TRBJ2-3	CASSLRDKASTDTQYF	TGTGCCAGCAGTTTAAGGGACAAAGCTAGCACAGATACGCAGTATTTT
TRBV10-3	many	TRBD1	TRBJ1-5	CAISRTGSDQPQHF	TGTGCCATCAGTCGGACAGGGTCTGACCAGCCCCAGCATTTT
TRBV12-3/TRBV12-4	many	.	TRBJ1-5	CASSLGTDNQPQHF	TGTGCCAGCAGTTTAGGGACAGACAATCAGCCCCAGCATTTT
TRBV4-3	few	.	TRBJ2-3	CASSQTFQKINWDTQYF	TGCGCCAGCAGCCAAACATTCCAGAAGATTAATTGGGATACGCAGTATTTT
TRBV7-2	.	.	TRBJ2-7	CASSLAPLKDEQYF	TGTGCCAGCAGCTTAGCGCCTTTAAAAGACGAGCAGTACTTC
TRBV7-8	few	.	TRBJ2-5	CASSYWTEETQYF	TGTGCCAGCAGCTACTGGACAGAAGAGACCCAGTACTTC
TRBV28	few	.	TRBJ2-5	CASRYGPRETQYF	TGTGCCAGCAGGTACGGGCCACGAGAGACCCAGTACTTC
TRBV29-1	.	.	TRBJ2-2	CSVEPFPGELFF	TGCAGCGTTGAGCCCTTTCCCGGGGAGCTGTTTTTT
TRBV5-5	few	.	TRBJ2-7	CASSLAPDLYEQYF	TGTGCCAGCAGCTTGGCCCCCGACCTCTACGAGCAGTACTTC
TRBV2	many	TRBD2	TRBJ2-7	CASSPTSGSSYEQYF	TGTGCCAGCAGTCCGACTAGCGGGAGCTCCTACGAGCAGTACTTC
TRBV10-3	.	TRBD1	TRBJ2-5	CAISGDREMETQYF	TGTGCCATCAGTGGAGACAGGGAAATGGAGACCCAGTACTTC
TRBV7-8	.	.	TRBJ2-5	CASTLSPAQETQYF	TGTGCCAGCACCCTATCTCCCGCCCAAGAGACCCAGTACTTC
TRBV15	.	.	TRBJ1-1	CATSRDLGNPNEAFF	TGTGCCACCAGCAGAGATTTGGGCAACCCAAATGAAGCTTTCTTT
TRBV3-1	few	TRBD2	TRBJ2-1	CASSQPSGAHNEQFF	TGTGCCAGCAGCCAACCTAGCGGGGCCCACAATGAGCAGTTCTTC
TRBV24-1	few	.	TRBJ2-6	CAARGGIGANVLTF	TGTGCCGCCCGAGGGGGGATTGGGGCCAACGTCCTGACTTTC
TRBV4-2	many	.	TRBJ2-5	CASSRLDRKILQETQYF	TGTGCCAGCAGCCGTCTCGACAGGAAGATTTTACAAGAGACCCAGTACTTC
TRBV12-3/TRBV12-4	many	TRBD2	TRBJ2-3	CASTPGLAGARDTQYF	TGTGCCAGCACCCCCGGTCTAGCGGGAGCAAGGGATACGCAGTATTTT
TRBV6-5	many	TRBD1	TRBJ2-5	CASSFRDRVSETQYF	TGTGCCAGCAGTTTCCGGGACAGGGTCTCAGAGACCCAGTACTTC
TRBV29-1	.	TRBD2	TRBJ2-1	CSSREDTYNEQFF	TGCAGCTCGCGGGAGGACACCTACAATGAGCAGTTCTTC
TRBV20-1	many	.	TRBJ2-1	CSARSRLSSYNEQFF	TGCAGTGCTCGAAGTCGATTAAGCTCCTACAATGAGCAGTTCTTC
TRBV12-3/TRBV12-4	many	.	TRBJ1-2	CASSSQGDYGYTF	TGTGCCAGCAGTTCTCAGGGTGACTATGGCTACACCTTC
TRBV5-1	.	TRBD2	TRBJ2-1	CASSQGTSGTYNEQFF	TGCGCCAGCAGCCAAGGGACTAGCGGAACTTACAATGAGCAGTTCTTC
TRBV28	.	.	TRBJ2-7	CASSLWMGWAYEQYF	TGTGCCAGCAGTTTATGGATGGGATGGGCCTACGAGCAGTACTTC
TRBV24-1	.	.	TRBJ2-1	CATSDFGGPSYNEQFF	TGTGCCACCAGTGATTTCGGGGGCCCGTCCTACAATGAGCAGTTCTTC
TRBV5-6	many	.	TRBJ2-1	CASSFIRGDSYNEQFF	TGTGCCAGCAGCTTTATCAGGGGTGACTCCTACAATGAGCAGTTCTTC
TRBV28	.	.	TRBJ2-5	CASSSRRSETQYF	TGTGCCAGCAGTTCGCGGAGATCAGAGACCCAGTACTTC
TRBV20-1	many	TRBD2	TRBJ2-3	CSARTGTSGRADTQYF	TGCAGTGCTAGAACCGGGACTAGCGGGAGGGCAGATACGCAGTATTTT
TRBV19	.	.	TRBJ2-7	CASSQPGPIAYEQYF	TGTGCCAGTAGTCAACCGGGACCAATCGCCTACGAGCAGTACTTC
TRBV3-1	few	.	TRBJ2-2	CASSQVGGERTGELFF	TGTGCCAGCAGCCAAGTCGGGGGCGAACGCACCGGGGAGCTGTTTTTT
TRBV7-9	many	.	TRBJ2-5	CASSLEAGRTQYF	TGTGCCAGCAGCTTAGAGGCAGGACGGACCCAGTACTTC
TRBV5-6	many	TRBD2	TRBJ2-5	CASSMTAGVFGETQYF	TGTGCCAGCAGCATGACAGCGGGAGTTTTCGGAGAGACCCAGTACTTC
TRBV5-1	few	TRBD1	TRBJ2-4	CASSVNRDSGDKNIQYF	TGCGCCAGCAGCGTAAACCGGGACAGTGGGGACAAAAACATTCAGTACTTC
TRBV6-2/TRBV6-3	many	.	TRBJ2-1	CASSYSDKYNEQFF	TGTGCCAGCAGTTACTCTGACAAGTACAATGAGCAGTTCTTC
TRBV12-3/TRBV12-4	many	.	TRBJ2-2	CASTSTGNTGELFF	TGTGCCAGCACCTCGACGGGGAACACCGGGGAGCTGTTTTTT
TRBV27	many	.	TRBJ1-1	CASKRRMNTEAFF	TGTGCCAGTAAAAGACGCATGAACACTGAAGCTTTCTTT